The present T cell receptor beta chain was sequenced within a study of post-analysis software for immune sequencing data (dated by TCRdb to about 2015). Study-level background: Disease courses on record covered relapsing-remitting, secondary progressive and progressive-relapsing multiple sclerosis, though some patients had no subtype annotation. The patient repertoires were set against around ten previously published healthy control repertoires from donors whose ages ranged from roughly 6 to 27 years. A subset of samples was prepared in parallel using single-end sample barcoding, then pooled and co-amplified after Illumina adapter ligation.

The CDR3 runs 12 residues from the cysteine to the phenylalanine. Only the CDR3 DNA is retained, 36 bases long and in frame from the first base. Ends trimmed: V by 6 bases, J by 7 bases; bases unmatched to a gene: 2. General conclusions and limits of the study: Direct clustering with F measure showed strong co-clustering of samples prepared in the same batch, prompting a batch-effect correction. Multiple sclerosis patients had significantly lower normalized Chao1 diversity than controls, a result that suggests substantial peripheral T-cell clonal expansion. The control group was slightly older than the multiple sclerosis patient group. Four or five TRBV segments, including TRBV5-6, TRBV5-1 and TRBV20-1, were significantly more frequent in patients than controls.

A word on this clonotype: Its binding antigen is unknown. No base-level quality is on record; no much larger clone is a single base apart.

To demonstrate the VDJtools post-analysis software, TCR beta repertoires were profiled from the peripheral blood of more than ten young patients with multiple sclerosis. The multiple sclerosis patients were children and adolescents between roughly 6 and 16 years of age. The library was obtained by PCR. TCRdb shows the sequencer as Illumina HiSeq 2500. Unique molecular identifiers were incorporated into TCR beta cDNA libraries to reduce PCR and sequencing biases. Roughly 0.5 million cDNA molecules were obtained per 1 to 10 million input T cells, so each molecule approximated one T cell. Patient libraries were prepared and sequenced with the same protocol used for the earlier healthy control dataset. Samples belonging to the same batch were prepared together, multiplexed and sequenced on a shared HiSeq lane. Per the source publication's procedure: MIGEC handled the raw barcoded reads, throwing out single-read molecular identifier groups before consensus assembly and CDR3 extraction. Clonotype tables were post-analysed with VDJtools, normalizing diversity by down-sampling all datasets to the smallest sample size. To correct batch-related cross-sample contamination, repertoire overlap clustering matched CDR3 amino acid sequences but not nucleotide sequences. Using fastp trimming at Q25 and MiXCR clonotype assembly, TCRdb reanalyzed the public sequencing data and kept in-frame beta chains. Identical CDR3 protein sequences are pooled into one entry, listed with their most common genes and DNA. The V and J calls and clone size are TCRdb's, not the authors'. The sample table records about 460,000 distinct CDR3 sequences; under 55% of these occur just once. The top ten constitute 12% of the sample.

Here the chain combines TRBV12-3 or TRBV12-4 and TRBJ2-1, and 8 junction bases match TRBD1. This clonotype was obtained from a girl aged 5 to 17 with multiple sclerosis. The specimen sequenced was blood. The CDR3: CASRRQGNEQFF. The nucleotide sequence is TGTGCCAGCAGACGACAGGGGAATGAGCAGTTCTTC.